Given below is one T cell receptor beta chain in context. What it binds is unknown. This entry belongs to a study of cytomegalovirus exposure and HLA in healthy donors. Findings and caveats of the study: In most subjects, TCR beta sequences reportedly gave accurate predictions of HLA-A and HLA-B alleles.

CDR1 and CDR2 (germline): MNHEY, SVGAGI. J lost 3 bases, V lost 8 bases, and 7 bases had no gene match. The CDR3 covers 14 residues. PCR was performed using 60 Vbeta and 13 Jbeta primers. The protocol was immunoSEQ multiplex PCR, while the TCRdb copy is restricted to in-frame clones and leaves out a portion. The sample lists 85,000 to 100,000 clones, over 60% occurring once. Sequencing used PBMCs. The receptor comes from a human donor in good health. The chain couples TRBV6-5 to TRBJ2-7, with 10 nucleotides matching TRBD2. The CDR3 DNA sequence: TGTGCCAGCGGCCCAAGCGGGGGGGGCTACGAGCAGTACTTC. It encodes CASGPSGGGYEQYF.